This section outlines one T cell receptor (beta chain) sequence together with its context. This sample is drawn from a study of technical replicates of blood from several donors. Germline CDR1 LGHNA, CDR2 YNFKEQ. The CDR3 has 17 residues. V lost 0 bases to trimming and J lost 5 bases, with 17 bases between them. Here immunoSEQ multiplex PCR was the method, and the copy in TCRdb shows in-frame clones only, minus some. This sample has tens of thousands of clones, with 85% to 90% found just once. This clonotype originated in a human donor in good health. Some clones in this sample may be carry-over from other donors' samples. The chain is built from TRBV4-2 and TRBJ1-3; a possible D gene is TRBD1 (5 bases). The material sequenced was PBMCs. The CDR3 region is CASSQDTQGELRNTIYF. The CDR3 nucleotides read TGTGCCAGCAGCCAAGATACGCAGGGTGAATTACGAAACACCATATATTTT.